These 15 T cell receptor beta chains share one sample of origin, sequenced in a study of blood T cell repertoires in COVID-19. Only in-frame clones appear in the TCRdb table, and some are missing; sequencing was by immunoSEQ multiplex PCR. The table shows more than 85,000 clones, with 80% to 90% occurring only once. The sequenced material came from peripheral blood. All receptors derive from a woman older than 75 with active or convalescent COVID-19.

The rearrangement uses TRBV7-3 and TRBJ2-4; tentative D call: TRBD2 (5 bases). The CDR3 runs to 13 residues. V gave up 2 bases and J gave up 5 bases, with 7 bases separating them. CDR1 and CDR2 (germline): SGHTA, FQGTGA. The CDR3 DNA follows: TGTGCCAGCAGCTTAGCGGGTCAAAACATTCAGTACTTC. Its protein is CASSLAGQNIQYF.

This chain joins TRBV4-1 and TRBJ1-2; 7 bases match TRBD1. Germline V CDR1 and CDR2: MGHRA, YSYEKL. CDR3 size: 16 residues. J was trimmed by 2 bases and V by 0 bases; bases with no gene match: 6. In nucleotides, the CDR3 is TGCGCCAGCAGCCAAGACGCCATGACAGGGAACTATGGCTACACCTTC. Translated, it gives CASSQDAMTGNYGYTF.

This clone was observed a single time. This chain joins TRBV5-1 and TRBJ2-5; no reliable D call. CDR1 and CDR2 from the germline V gene are SGHRS and YFSETQ. Deletions cut 6 bases from V and 1 base from J, with 7 bases between. The CDR3 is 12 amino acids. CDR3 loop: CASTTFQETQYF. DNA for the CDR3: TGCGCCAGCACTACTTTCCAAGAGACCCAGTACTTC.

The rearrangement links TRBV5-1 to TRBJ2-5; 10 nucleotides line up with TRBD2. The CDR3 has 16 residues. Per germline, CDR1 SGHRS and CDR2 YFSETQ. Trimming at V came to 0 bases and at J to 2 bases, leaving 4 bases not matched to a gene. The chain's CDR3 is CASSLGGTSVQETQYF. The CDR3 DNA sequence: TGCGCCAGCAGCTTGGGGGGGACTAGCGTGCAAGAGACCCAGTACTTC.

The V call is TRBV5-5, the J call TRBJ2-5, with 8 bases that match TRBD1. The germline V gene has CDR1 SGHKS and CDR2 YYEKEE (reference sequence). The CDR3 covers 16 residues. Losses at the gene ends were 2 bases for V and 10 bases for J; bases not matched to a gene: 16. The CDR3 here is CASSFDQPTGARLQYF. The CDR3 DNA sequence: TGTGCCAGCAGCTTCGACCAACCGACAGGGGCCCGCCTCCAGTACTTC.

V is TRBV6-6 and J is TRBJ1-1; TRBD1 matches 10 bases. The CDR3 length is 15 residues. Germline CDR1 reads MNHNY; CDR2 reads SVGAGI (reference sequence). Germline trimming cut 3 bases from V and 10 bases from J; bases unmatched to any gene: 11. The CDR3 DNA follows: TGTGCCAGCAGTTATCCGGGACAGGGGAAGTTCGGAGCTTTCTTT. Amino acids: CASSYPGQGKFGAFF.

V is TRBV4-1 and J is TRBJ1-2; 7 nucleotides line up with TRBD1. CDR3 size: 14 residues. J lost 4 bases, V lost 0 bases, and 2 bases had no gene match. Looked up from germline, CDR1 is MGHRA and CDR2 is YSYEKL. CDR3 loop: CASSQEDRVYGYTF. The CDR3 DNA reads TGCGCCAGCAGCCAAGAAGACAGGGTCTATGGCTACACCTTC.

V and J are TRBV27 and TRBJ2-3, with D possibly TRBD1 on 5 matching bases. The CDR3 length is 14 residues. Trimming shortened V by 0 bases and J by 5 bases, and 9 bases separated the two germline ends. Germline V gene sequence: CDR1 MNHEY, CDR2 SMNVEV (reference sequence). The CDR3 sequence: CASSLSGQGDTQYF. Written as DNA, the CDR3 is TGTGCCAGCAGTTTATCGGGCCAGGGAGATACGCAGTATTTT.

V and J are TRBV6-1 and TRBJ1-4; 7 positions match TRBD1. V gave up 1 base and J gave up 7 bases; unmatched junction bases: 6. Germline CDR1 MNHNS, CDR2 SASEGT. The CDR3 extends over 15 amino acids. The CDR3 bases are TGTGCCAGCAGTGAAGTGCCCCAGGGGGGTGAAAAACTGTTTTTT. Translation gives CASSEVPQGGEKLFF.

The chain links TRBV28 to TRBJ2-7, with 8 bases that match TRBD2. The V gene's germline CDR1 is MDHEN and CDR2 SYDVKM. J gave up 4 bases and V 4 bases, and 15 bases lay outside the gene matches. The CDR3 consists of 17 residues. In DNA, the CDR3 is TGTGCCAGCAGTTCCCGACGGGCGGGAGGCCGGGTATACGAGCAGTACTTC. Its translation: CASSSRRAGGRVYEQYF. Full variable domain (outside the CDR3, taken from reference TRBV28 and TRBJ2-7): DVKVTQSSRYLVKRTGEKVFLECVQDMDHENMFWYRQDPGLGLRLIYFSYDVKMKEKGDIPEGYSVSREKKERFSLILESASTNQTSMYLCASSSRRAGGRVYEQYFGPGTRLTVT.

This sequence joins TRBV6-4 and TRBJ2-3, with D possibly TRBD1 on 6 matching bases. CDR3 size: 14 residues. CDR1 is MRHNA and CDR2 is SNTAGT in the germline V gene. Trimming removed 6 bases at V and 2 bases at J, with 12 bases between. The CDR3 region is CASSQGLTTDTQYF. The CDR3 DNA follows: TGTGCCAGCAGCCAGGGGCTGACCACAGATACGCAGTATTTT.

Only a few counts were recorded for this clone. The chain recombines TRBV6-2 or TRBV6-3 with TRBJ2-3; D is unclear. The CDR3 consists of 13 residues. Germline values: CDR1 MNHEY, CDR2 SVGEGT. Trimming removed 0 bases at V and 6 bases at J, with 7 bases between. CDR3 protein: CASSYSQADTQYF. DNA of the CDR3: TGTGCCAGCAGTTACTCGCAAGCGGATACGCAGTATTTT.

The chain employs TRBV21-1 and TRBJ2-7; no check of the table's D call, TRBD2, against the DNA was made. TRBV21-1 is noted as a pseudogene. The CDR3 loop spans 17 amino acids. CDR3 coding DNA: TGTGCCAGCAGCAAAATCCGGAGAGGGCGCCAGCCCCGCGAGCAGTACTTC. Translation: CASSKIRRGRQPREQYF.

This clone came up a few times. The chain has TRBV5-1 and TRBJ1-5; 7 nucleotides align to TRBD1. The CDR3 loop spans 15 amino acids. V shed 0 bases, J shed 1 base, and the junction held 1 base outside the gene matches. The germline gives CDR1 SGHRS, CDR2 YFSETQ. CDR3 DNA: TGCGCCAGCAGCTTGGCAGGGGGAAGCAATCAGCCCCAGCATTTT. Residues: CASSLAGGSNQPQHF.

The chain has TRBV6-4 and TRBJ1-6, with TRBD1 as a possible D gene (6 bases). The CDR3 contains 14 residues. Trimming removed 3 bases from V and 9 bases from J, with 12 bases in between. Per the germline V gene, CDR1 is MRHNA and CDR2 is SNTAGT. This chain's CDR3 is CASSDRQGGSPLHF. For the CDR3, the DNA is TGTGCCAGCAGTGATCGCCAAGGGGGTTCACCCCTCCACTTT.